This TCR beta chain came from a study of PD-1 blockade in classical Hodgkin lymphoma. This table comes from immunoSEQ multiplex PCR, and its TCRdb copy is limited to in-frame clones, with some not included. The table includes fewer than 40,000 clones, about 88% detected once. Germline CDR1 is SGHTA and CDR2 is FQGNSA. The CDR3 extends over 18 amino acids. V lost 5 bases, J lost 1 base, and 13 bases stayed unmatched. Time point indicated: cycle 4 day 1 (C4D1), after more than 5 weeks of nivolumab. In every patient, relapse followed autologous stem cell transplantation, while exposure to brentuximab vedotin differed. Purification of CD4+ T cells from thawed PBMCs was achieved by magnetic negative selection. Best responses were complete response, partial response or progressive disease. Notes on the study in general: In newly diagnosed patients, baseline TCR diversity was reportedly below that of healthy donors. Prior therapy or disease activity may underlie the repertoire differences, whose causes remain undefined.

Comments on this clone: Its target is not known.

This clonotype was obtained from a human donor with classical Hodgkin lymphoma. The chain joins TRBV7-2 to TRBJ2-3, with 9 nucleotides matching TRBD2. The material was CD4+ T cells from blood, obtained before the fourth cycle of nivolumab. The CDR3 DNA reads as TGTGCCAGCAGCCCGGGTCGTTTTAGCGGGGGACGCACAGATACGCAGTATTTT. Amino acid sequence: CASSPGRFSGGRTDTQYF.